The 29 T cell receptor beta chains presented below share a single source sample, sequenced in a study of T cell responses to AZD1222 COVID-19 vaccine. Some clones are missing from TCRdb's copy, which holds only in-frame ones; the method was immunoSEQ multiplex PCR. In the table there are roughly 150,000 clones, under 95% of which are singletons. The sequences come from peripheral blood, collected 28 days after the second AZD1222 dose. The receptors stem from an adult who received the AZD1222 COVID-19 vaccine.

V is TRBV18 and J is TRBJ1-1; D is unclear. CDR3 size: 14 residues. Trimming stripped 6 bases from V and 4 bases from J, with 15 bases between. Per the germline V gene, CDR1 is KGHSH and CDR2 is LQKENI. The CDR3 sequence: CASSSLGEGTEAFF. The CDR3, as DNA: TGTGCCAGCTCCTCCCTGGGAGAAGGCACTGAAGCTTTCTTT. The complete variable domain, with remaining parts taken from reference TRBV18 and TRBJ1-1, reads NAGVMQNPRHLVRRRGQEARLRCSPMKGHSHVYWYRQLPEEGLKFMVYLQKENIIDESGMPKERFSAEFPKEGPSILRIQQVVRGDSAAYFCASSSLGEGTEAFFGQGTRLTVV.

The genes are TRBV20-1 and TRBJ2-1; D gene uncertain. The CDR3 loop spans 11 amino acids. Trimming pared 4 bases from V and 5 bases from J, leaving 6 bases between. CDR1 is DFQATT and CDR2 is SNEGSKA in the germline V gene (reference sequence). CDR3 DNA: TGCAGTGCTAAAGGAGACAATGAGCAGTTCTTC. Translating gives CSAKGDNEQFF.

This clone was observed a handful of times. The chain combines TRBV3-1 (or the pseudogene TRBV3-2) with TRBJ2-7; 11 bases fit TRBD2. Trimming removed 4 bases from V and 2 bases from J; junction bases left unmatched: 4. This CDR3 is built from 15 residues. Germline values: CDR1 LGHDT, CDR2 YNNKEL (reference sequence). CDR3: CASSPSGRPPYEQYF. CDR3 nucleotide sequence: TGTGCCAGCAGCCCTAGCGGGAGGCCCCCCTACGAGCAGTACTTC.

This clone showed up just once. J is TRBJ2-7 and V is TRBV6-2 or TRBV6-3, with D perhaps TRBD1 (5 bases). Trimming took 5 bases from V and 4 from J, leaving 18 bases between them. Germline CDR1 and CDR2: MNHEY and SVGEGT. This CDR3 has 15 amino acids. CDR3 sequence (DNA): TGTGCCAGCAGTCAAGGGGCGGCGGCTATTTACGAGCAGTACTTC. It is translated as CASSQGAAAIYEQYF.

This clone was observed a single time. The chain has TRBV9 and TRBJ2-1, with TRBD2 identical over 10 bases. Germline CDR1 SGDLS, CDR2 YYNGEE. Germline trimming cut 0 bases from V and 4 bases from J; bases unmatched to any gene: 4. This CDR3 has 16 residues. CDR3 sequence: CASSVVGAGGYNEQFF. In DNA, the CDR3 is TGTGCCAGCAGCGTAGTGGGAGCGGGAGGGTACAATGAGCAGTTCTTC.

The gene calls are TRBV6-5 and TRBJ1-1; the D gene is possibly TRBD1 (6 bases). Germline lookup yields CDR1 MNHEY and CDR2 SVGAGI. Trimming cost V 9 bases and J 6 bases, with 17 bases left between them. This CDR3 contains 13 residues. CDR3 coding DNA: TGTGCCAGTTCTCTACAGGGTTTCTCTGAAGCTTTCTTT. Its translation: CASSLQGFSEAFF.

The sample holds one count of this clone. The CDR3 region has the DNA TGCGCCAGCAGCCAATCGGGGCCCAATGAGCAGTTCTTC. As protein: CASSQSGPNEQFF. This chain joins TRBV5-1 and TRBJ2-1; D may be TRBD1 or TRBD2 (5 bases each). V lost 4 bases to trimming and J lost 6 bases, with 11 bases between them. Per the germline V gene, CDR1 is SGHRS and CDR2 is YFSETQ. The CDR3 totals 13 residues. The whole variable domain, remainder taken from reference TRBV5-1 and TRBJ2-1, is KAGVTQTPRYLIKTRGQQVTLSCSPISGHRSVSWYQQTPGQGLQFLFEYFSETQRNKGNFPGRFSGRQFSNSRSEMNVSTLELGDSALYLCASSQSGPNEQFFGPGTRLTVL.

DNA of the CDR3: TGTGCCACCGTCCGGCAGGGGGAGAACACTGAAGCTTTCTTT. Its translation is CATVRQGENTEAFF. This sequence joins TRBV27 and TRBJ1-1; 7 bases are a match to TRBD1. The trim removed 10 bases at V and 1 base at J, leaving 9 bases unmatched. This CDR3 has 14 residues. Per germline, CDR1 MNHEY and CDR2 SMNVEV (reference sequence).

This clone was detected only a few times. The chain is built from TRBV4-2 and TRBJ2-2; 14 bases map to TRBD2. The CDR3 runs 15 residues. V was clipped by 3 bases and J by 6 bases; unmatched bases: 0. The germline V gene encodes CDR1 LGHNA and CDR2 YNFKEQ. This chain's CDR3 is CASSQGLAGAGELFF. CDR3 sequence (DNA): TGTGCCAGCAGCCAGGGACTAGCGGGAGCCGGGGAGCTGTTTTTT.

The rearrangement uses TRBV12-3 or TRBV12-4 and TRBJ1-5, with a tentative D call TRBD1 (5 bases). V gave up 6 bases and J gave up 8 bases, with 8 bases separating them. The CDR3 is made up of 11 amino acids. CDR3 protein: CASSMGEPQHF. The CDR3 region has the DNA TGTGCCAGCAGCATGGGGGAGCCCCAGCATTTT.

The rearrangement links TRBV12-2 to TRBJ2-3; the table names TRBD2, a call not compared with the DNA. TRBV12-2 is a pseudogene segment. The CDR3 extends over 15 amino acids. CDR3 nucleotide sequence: TGTGCAAGTCGCCCCCGGATAGCGCCCGCGGATACGCAGTATTTT. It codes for CASRPRIAPADTQYF.

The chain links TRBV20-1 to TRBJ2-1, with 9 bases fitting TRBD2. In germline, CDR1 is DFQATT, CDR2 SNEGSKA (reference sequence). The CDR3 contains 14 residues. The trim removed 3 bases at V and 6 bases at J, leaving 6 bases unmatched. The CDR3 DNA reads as TGCAGTGCTAGTAGGGAGACTAGCGGCAATGAGCAGTTCTTC. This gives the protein CSASRETSGNEQFF.

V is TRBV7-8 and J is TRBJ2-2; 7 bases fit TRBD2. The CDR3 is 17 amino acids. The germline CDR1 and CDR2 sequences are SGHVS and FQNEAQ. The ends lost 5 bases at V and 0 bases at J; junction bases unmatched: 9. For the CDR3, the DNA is TGTGCCAGCAGCCTCATTCTAGCGGACACGAACACCGGGGAGCTGTTTTTT. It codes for CASSLILADTNTGELFF.

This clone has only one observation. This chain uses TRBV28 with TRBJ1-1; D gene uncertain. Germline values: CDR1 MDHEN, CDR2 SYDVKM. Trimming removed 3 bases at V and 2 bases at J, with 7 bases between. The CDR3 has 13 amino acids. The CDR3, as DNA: TGTGCCAGCAGTTTGGAAGCTAACACTGAAGCTTTCTTT. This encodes CASSLEANTEAFF.

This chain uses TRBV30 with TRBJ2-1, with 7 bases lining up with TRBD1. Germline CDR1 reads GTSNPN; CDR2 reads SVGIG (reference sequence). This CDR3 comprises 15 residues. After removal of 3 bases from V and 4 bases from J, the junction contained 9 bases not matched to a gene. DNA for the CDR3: TGTGCCTGGAGGAGCCCGGGACAGCTATACAATGAGCAGTTCTTC. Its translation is CAWRSPGQLYNEQFF.

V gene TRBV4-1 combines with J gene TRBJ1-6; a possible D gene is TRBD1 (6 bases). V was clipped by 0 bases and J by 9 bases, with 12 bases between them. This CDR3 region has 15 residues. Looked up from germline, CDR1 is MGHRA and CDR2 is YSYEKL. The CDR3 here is CASSQEVGRGSPLHF. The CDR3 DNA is TGCGCCAGCAGCCAAGAGGTTGGCAGGGGTTCACCCCTCCACTTT.

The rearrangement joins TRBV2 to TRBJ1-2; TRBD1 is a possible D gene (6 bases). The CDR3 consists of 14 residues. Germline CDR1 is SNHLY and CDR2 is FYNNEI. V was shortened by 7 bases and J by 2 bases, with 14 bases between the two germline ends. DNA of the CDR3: TGTGCCAGCACTGTGGACAGAGGGAACTATGGCTACACCTTC. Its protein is CASTVDRGNYGYTF.

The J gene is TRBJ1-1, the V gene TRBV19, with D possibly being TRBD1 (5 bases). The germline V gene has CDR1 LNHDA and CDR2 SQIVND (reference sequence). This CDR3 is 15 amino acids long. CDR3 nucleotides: TGTGCGACACGGGGCCCGATCAGGATGGGTACTGAAGCTTTCTTT. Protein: CATRGPIRMGTEAFF.

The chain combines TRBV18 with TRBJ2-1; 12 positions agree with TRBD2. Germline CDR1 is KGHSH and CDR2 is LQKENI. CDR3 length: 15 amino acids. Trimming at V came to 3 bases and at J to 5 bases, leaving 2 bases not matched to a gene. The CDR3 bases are TGTGCCAGCTCACCGACTAGCGGGAGACACAATGAGCAGTTCTTC. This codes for CASSPTSGRHNEQFF.

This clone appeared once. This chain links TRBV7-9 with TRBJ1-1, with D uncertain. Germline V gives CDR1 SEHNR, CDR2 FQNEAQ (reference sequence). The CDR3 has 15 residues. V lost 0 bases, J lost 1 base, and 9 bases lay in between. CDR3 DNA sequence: TGTGCCAGCAGCTTAGCGAGGATTAAGAACACTGAAGCTTTCTTT. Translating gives CASSLARIKNTEAFF.

This chain's CDR3 is CASSPGGGGYQPQHF. The CDR3 coding sequence is TGTGCCAGCAGCCCCGGTGGAGGGGGGTATCAGCCCCAGCATTTT. The chain combines TRBV7-8 with TRBJ1-5, with a tentative D call TRBD1 (6 bases). V lost 5 bases, J lost 5 bases, and 16 bases lay in between. The CDR3 length is 15 residues. Germline V CDR1 and CDR2: SGHVS, FQNEAQ.

The CDR3 DNA is TGTGCCAGCCATACTGGGGACAGGGGTGCTTTCTTT. This sequence encodes CASHTGDRGAFF. This chain connects TRBV18 to TRBJ1-1, with 10 bases matching TRBD1. The CDR3 loop spans 12 amino acids. The germline CDR1 and CDR2 sequences are KGHSH and LQKENI. With 8 bases clipped from V and 11 bases from J, the junction kept 8 bases outside the gene matches.

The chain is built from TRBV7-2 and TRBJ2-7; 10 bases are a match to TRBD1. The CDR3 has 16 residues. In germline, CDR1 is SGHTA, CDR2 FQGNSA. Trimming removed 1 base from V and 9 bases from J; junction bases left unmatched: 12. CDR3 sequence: CASSLDSGTGALGQYF. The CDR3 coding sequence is TGTGCCAGCAGCTTAGATAGCGGGACAGGGGCTTTGGGGCAGTACTTC.

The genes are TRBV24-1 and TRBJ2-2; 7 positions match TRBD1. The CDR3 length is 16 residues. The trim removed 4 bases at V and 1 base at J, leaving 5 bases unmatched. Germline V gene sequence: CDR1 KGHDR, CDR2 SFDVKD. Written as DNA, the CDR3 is TGTGCCACCAGTGACCGCAGACAGGGGAACACCGGGGAGCTGTTTTTT. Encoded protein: CATSDRRQGNTGELFF.

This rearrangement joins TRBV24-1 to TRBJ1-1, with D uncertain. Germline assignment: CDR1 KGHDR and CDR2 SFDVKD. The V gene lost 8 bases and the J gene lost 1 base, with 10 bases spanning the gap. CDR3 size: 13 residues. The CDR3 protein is CATKASANTEAFF. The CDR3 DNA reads TGTGCCACCAAGGCAAGTGCGAACACTGAAGCTTTCTTT.

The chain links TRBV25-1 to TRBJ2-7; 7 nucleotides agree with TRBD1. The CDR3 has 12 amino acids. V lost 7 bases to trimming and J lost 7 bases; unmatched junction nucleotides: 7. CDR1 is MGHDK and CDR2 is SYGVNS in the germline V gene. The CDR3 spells CASTTGVGEQYF. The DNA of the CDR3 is TGTGCCAGCACTACAGGGGTGGGGGAGCAGTACTTC.

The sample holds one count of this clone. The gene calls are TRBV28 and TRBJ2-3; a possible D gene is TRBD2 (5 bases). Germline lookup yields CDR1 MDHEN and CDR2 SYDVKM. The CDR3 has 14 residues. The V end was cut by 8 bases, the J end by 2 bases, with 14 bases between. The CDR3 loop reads CASSQGRLTDTQYF. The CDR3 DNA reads TGTGCCAGCTCTCAAGGGAGACTCACAGATACGCAGTATTTT.

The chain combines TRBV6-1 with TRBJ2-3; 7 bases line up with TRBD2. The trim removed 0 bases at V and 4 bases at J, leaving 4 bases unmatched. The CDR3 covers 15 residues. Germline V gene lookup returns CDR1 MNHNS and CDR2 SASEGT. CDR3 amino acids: CASSEAGGPSDTQYF. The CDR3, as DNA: TGTGCCAGCAGTGAAGCGGGAGGGCCATCAGATACGCAGTATTTT.

The CDR3 DNA follows: TGCGCCAGCAGCCAAGCTCACGGGAGAACAGATACGCAGTATTTT. Translating gives CASSQAHGRTDTQYF. The chain joins TRBV4-3 to TRBJ2-3, with D maybe TRBD2 (6 bases). The germline V and J ends were trimmed by 1 base and 3 bases, with 11 bases remaining between them. Germline CDR1 is LGHNA and CDR2 is YSLEER. The CDR3 loop spans 15 amino acids.